These 15 T cell receptor beta chains were sequenced from one sample in a study of siplizumab effects on memory and regulatory T cells. Clones were sequenced by immunoSEQ multiplex PCR, and TCRdb holds only the in-frame ones, with some missing. The data contain some 120,000 clones, around 94% of them singletons. The sample was non-Treg CD4+ T cells sorted from blood. These TCRs come from a human donor in good health.

The chain carries TRBV7-8 and TRBJ2-7; D might be TRBD1 (5 bases). Germline lookup yields CDR1 SGHVS and CDR2 FQNEAQ. The CDR3 spans 15 residues. V lost 5 bases and J lost 2, with 16 bases in between. CDR3 sequence (DNA): TGTGCCAGCAGCCCGAGAGTAGGGGCCCCCTACGAGCAGTACTTC. This gives the protein CASSPRVGAPYEQYF. The complete variable domain, with remaining parts taken from reference TRBV7-8 and TRBJ2-7, reads GAGVSQSPRYKVAKRGQDVALRCDPISGHVSLFWYQQALGQGPEFLTYFQNEAQLDKSGLPSDRFFAERPEGSVSTLKIQRTQQEDSAVYLCASSPRVGAPYEQYFGPGTRLTVT.

The gene calls are TRBV7-6 and TRBJ2-3; 8 bases are shared with TRBD1. The CDR3 has 16 residues. Germline V gene sequence: CDR1 SGHVS, CDR2 FNYEAQ. The trim removed 6 bases at V and 0 bases at J, leaving 8 bases unmatched. The CDR3 nucleotides are TGTGCCAGCAGTCCAGGGGGCGCGGGTAGCACAGATACGCAGTATTTT. Amino acids: CASSPGGAGSTDTQYF.

The genes are TRBV5-1 and TRBJ1-2; no clear D. CDR1 and CDR2 (germline): SGHRS, YFSETQ. CDR3 length equals 13 residues. The germline V and J ends were trimmed by 6 bases and 4 bases, with 13 bases remaining between them. CDR3 nucleotide sequence: TGCGCCAGCACCCGCGGGGAAGTCTATGGCTACACCTTC. Translating gives CASTRGEVYGYTF.

The chain combines TRBV5-5 with TRBJ2-5; D gene uncertain. In germline, CDR1 is SGHKS, CDR2 YYEKEE (reference sequence). This CDR3 region has 12 residues. With 6 bases removed from V and 5 bases from J, the gap between germline ends came to 11 bases. The CDR3 DNA reads TGTGCCAGCACCCCCGACGGGGAGACCCAGTACTTC. Protein: CASTPDGETQYF.

This clone was seen a few times. CDR3 coding DNA: TGTGCCAGCAGCCTCGACTACGAGCAGTACTTC. It translates to CASSLDYEQYF. This chain joins TRBV11-2 and TRBJ2-7; the D is unclear. The CDR3 has 11 amino acids. V shed 5 bases and J shed 3 bases, with 5 bases lying between them. Germline V CDR1 and CDR2: SGHAT, FQNNGV.

Here the CDR3 DNA reads TGCAGCGGCAGGGGAGGCGAAAAACTGTTTTTT. Amino acid sequence: CSGRGGEKLFF. J is TRBJ1-4 and V is TRBV29-1, with D tentatively TRBD1 (6 bases). The germline V gene has CDR1 SQVTM and CDR2 ANQGSEA. V gave up 7 bases and J gave up 8 bases, with 11 bases separating them. This CDR3 comprises 11 residues.

The chain uses TRBV14 and TRBJ2-5; the D is unclear. The CDR3 is 11 residues long. The germline V and J ends were trimmed by 1 base and 9 bases, with 6 bases remaining between them. The germline gives CDR1 SGHDN, CDR2 FVKESK. The CDR3 coding sequence is TGTGCCAGCAGCCAAGGGGGTCCCCAGTACTTC. Residues: CASSQGGPQYF.

The chain has TRBV7-8 and TRBJ2-1; 7 bases fit TRBD1. This CDR3 spans 17 amino acids. Losses at the gene ends were 4 bases for V and 9 bases for J; bases not matched to a gene: 18. Germline-derived CDR1 and CDR2 are SGHVS and FQNEAQ. DNA of the CDR3: TGTGCCAGCAGCTCAAATGAGAAAGGGGGCCTAAGGGGTGAGCAGTTCTTC. This sequence encodes CASSSNEKGGLRGEQFF.

Of note for this clone: In the same sample, other DNA sequences code for this CDR3. The chain carries TRBV29-1 and TRBJ2-2; D is possibly TRBD2 (5 bases). V lost 5 bases and J lost 3, with 13 bases in between. Looked up from germline, CDR1 is SQVTM and CDR2 is ANQGSEA. There are 14 residues in the CDR3. The CDR3: CSVRVLRDTGELFF. As DNA, the CDR3 is TGCAGCGTTAGGGTTTTGAGGGACACCGGGGAGCTGTTTTTT.

This chain joins TRBV19 and TRBJ2-2; D call uncertain. Trimming shortened V by 6 bases and J by 1 base, and 12 bases separated the two germline ends. The CDR3 has 15 residues. Germline CDR1 LNHDA, CDR2 SQIVND (reference sequence). CDR3 amino acids: CASRSHRMNTGELFF. The CDR3 DNA reads as TGTGCCAGTAGGTCACACCGCATGAACACCGGGGAGCTGTTTTTT.

J is TRBJ1-1 and V is TRBV7-6, with unresolved D. Trimming shortened V by 5 bases and J by 1 base, and 17 bases separated the two germline ends. Germline V lookup: CDR1 SGHVS, CDR2 FNYEAQ. This CDR3 spans 16 amino acids. CDR3 bases: TGTGCCAGCAGCCTCAGGTGGCAGCCAGAGAACACTGAAGCTTTCTTT. Translated, it gives CASSLRWQPENTEAFF.

This chain links TRBV6-1 with TRBJ1-2, with D possibly TRBD1 on 6 matching bases. This CDR3 spans 14 amino acids. CDR1 and CDR2 from the germline V gene are MNHNS and SASEGT. Trimming took 0 bases from V and 8 from J, leaving 13 bases between them. The CDR3 is CASSEAGQKRGYTF. CDR3 DNA sequence: TGTGCCAGCAGTGAAGCCGGACAGAAAAGGGGCTACACCTTC.

The gene calls are TRBV11-3 and TRBJ1-5; no clear D. The CDR3 totals 11 residues. Germline V gene sequence: CDR1 SGHNT, CDR2 YENEEA. V was pared by 6 bases and J by 15 bases, with 15 bases between. The CDR3 nucleotides are TGTGCCAGCAGGATGGGAAAGGATGCGCATTTT. It encodes CASRMGKDAHF.

The chain employs TRBV2 and TRBJ2-1; 8 nucleotides match TRBD2. Germline CDR1 is SNHLY and CDR2 is FYNNEI. Trimming took 4 bases from V and 4 from J; bases not matched to a gene: 6. This CDR3 contains 15 residues. The CDR3 sequence is CASSVGGGRYNEQFF. The CDR3 nucleotides read TGTGCCAGCAGTGTGGGCGGCGGGAGGTACAATGAGCAGTTCTTC.

This sequence joins TRBV18 and TRBJ2-3; no clear D. The germline V gene has CDR1 KGHSH and CDR2 LQKENI. There are 14 residues in the CDR3. V lost 5 bases and J lost 0, with 9 bases in between. The CDR3 here is CASSEIMSTDTQYF. The CDR3, as DNA: TGTGCCAGCTCAGAGATAATGAGCACAGATACGCAGTATTTT.